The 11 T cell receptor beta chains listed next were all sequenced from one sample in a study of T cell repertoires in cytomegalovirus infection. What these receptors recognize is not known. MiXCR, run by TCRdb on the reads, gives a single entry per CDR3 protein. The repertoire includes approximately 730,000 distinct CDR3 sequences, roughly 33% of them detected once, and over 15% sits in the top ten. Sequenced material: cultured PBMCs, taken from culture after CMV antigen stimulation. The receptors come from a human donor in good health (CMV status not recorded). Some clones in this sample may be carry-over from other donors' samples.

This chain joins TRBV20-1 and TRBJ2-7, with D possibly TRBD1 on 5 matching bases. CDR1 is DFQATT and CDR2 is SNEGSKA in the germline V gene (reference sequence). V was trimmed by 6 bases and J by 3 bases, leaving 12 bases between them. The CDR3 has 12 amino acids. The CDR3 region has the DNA TGCAGTGCCTTAGGGGAACTCTACGAGCAGTACTTC. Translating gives CSALGELYEQYF.

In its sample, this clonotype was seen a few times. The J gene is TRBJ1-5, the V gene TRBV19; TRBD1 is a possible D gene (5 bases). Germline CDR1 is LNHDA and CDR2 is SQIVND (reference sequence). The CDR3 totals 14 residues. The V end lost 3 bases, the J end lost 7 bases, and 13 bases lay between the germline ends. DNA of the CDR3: TGTGCCAGTAGTATCGGCGGGGGACTGCAGCCCCAGCATTTT. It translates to CASSIGGGLQPQHF.

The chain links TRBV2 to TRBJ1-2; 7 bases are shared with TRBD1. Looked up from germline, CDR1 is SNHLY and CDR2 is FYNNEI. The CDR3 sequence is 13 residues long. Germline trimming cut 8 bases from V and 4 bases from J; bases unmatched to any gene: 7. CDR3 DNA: TGTGCCAGCCGCCGACAGGGAACCTATGGCTACACCTTC. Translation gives CASRRQGTYGYTF.

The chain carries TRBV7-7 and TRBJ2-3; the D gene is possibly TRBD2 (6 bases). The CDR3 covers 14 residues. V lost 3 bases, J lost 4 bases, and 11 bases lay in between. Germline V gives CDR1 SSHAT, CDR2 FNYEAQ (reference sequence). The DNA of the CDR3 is TGTGCCAGCAGCTTGGGGAGGACCCCAGATACGCAGTATTTT. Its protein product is CASSLGRTPDTQYF.

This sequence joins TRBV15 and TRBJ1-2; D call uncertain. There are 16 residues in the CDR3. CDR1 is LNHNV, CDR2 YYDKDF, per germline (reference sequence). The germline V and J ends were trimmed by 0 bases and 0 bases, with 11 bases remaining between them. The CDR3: CATSREQTSTNYGYTF. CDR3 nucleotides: TGTGCCACCAGCAGAGAACAGACATCCACTAACTATGGCTACACCTTC.

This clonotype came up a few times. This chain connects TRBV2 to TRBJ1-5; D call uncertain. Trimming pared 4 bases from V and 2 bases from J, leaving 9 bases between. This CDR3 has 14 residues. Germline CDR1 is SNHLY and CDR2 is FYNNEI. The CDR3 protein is CASSVGRGNQPQHF. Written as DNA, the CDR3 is TGTGCCAGCAGTGTAGGCCGCGGCAATCAGCCCCAGCATTTT.

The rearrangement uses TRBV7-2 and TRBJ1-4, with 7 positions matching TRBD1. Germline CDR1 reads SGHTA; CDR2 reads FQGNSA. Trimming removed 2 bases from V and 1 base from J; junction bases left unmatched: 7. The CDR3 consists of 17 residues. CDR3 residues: CASSLNLNRGTNEKLFF. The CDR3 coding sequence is TGTGCCAGCAGCTTAAACCTAAACAGGGGAACTAATGAAAAACTGTTTTTT.

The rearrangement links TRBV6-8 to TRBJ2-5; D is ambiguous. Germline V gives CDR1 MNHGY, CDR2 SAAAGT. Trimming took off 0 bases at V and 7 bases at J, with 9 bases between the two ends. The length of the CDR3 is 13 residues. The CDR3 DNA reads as TGTGCCAGCAGTTACTCCCCGATGGGGACCCAGTACTTC. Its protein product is CASSYSPMGTQYF.

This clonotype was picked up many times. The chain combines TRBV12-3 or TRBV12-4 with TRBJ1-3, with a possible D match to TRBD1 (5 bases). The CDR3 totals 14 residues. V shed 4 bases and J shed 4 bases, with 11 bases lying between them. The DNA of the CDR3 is TGTGCCAGCAGTTCTGCAGGGTCAGGAAACACCATATATTTT. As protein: CASSSAGSGNTIYF.

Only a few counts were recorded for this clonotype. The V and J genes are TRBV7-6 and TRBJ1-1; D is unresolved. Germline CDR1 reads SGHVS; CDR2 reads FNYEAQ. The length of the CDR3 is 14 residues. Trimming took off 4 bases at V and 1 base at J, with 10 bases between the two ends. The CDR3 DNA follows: TGTGCCAGCAGCTCTCTGGGCAGGAACACTGAAGCTTTCTTT. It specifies CASSSLGRNTEAFF.

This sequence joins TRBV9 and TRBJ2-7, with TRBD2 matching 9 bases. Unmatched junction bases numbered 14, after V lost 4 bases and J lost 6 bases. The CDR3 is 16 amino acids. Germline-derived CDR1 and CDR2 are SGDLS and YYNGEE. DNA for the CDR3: TGTGCCAGCAGCATAACGGGACTAGCAGTAGCTAGCGAGCAGTACTTC. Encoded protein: CASSITGLAVASEQYF.